Listed below are T cell receptor beta chains from one sample, sequenced in a study of shared clonotypes between healthy human individuals. Some clones are missing from TCRdb's copy, which holds only in-frame ones; the method was immunoSEQ multiplex PCR. The table lists about 1,800,000 clones, approximately 95% of them singletons. Material for sequencing was naive CD8+ T cells sorted from blood. The receptors derive from a man between 18 and 29 years old in good health. CDR3s include the opening cysteine and the closing phenylalanine or tryptophan. D genes are given only for firm matches. A clone size is listed for some rows: how often the clone was seen (once, few, many), or a class if it is expanded.

>-|15|TRBV5-6|-|TRBJ2-7
CASSLVEQSQYEQYF
TGTGCCAGCAGCTTGGTAGAGCAATCCCAATACGAGCAGTACTTC
>-|16|TRBV10-3|-|TRBJ1-1
CAISELGSSMNTEAFF
TGTGCCATCAGTGAGCTTGGGTCCTCCATGAACACTGAAGCTTTCTTT
>-|14|TRBV5-8|once|TRBJ1-5
CASSFGGSNQPQHF
TGTGCCAGCAGCTTCGGGGGTAGCAATCAGCCCCAGCATTTT
>-|16|TRBV5-6|-|TRBJ1-4
CASSSLDGATNEKLFF
TGTGCCAGCAGCTCCCTAGACGGTGCAACTAATGAAAAACTGTTTTTT
>TRBD2|12|TRBV27|-|TRBJ2-1
CASSLAGGPEFF
TGTGCCAGCAGTCTAGCGGGGGGGCCCGAGTTCTTC
>-|14|TRBV4-3|-|TRBJ1-3
CASSQDRAGNTIYF
TGCGCCAGCAGCCAAGACAGGGCTGGAAACACCATATATTTT
>-|14|TRBV27|-|TRBJ2-1
CASSIDSSYNEQFF
TGTGCCAGCAGTATTGACTCCTCCTACAATGAGCAGTTCTTC
>TRBD2|13|TRBV4-1|-|TRBJ2-5
CASSHSGGETQYF
TGCGCCAGCAGTCATTCGGGGGGGGAGACCCAGTACTTC
>-|16|TRBV7-8|-|TRBJ2-3
CASSLTHASFTDTQYF
TGTGCCAGCAGCCTAACCCATGCCAGTTTCACAGATACGCAGTATTTT
>TRBD2|19|TRBV11-2|-|TRBJ2-5
CASSLEGYEAGGREETQYF
TGTGCCAGCAGCTTGGAAGGGTATGAGGCGGGGGGGAGAGAGGAGACCCAGTACTTC